Listed here are 22 T cell receptor beta chains from one sample, sequenced in a study of T cell responses to AZD1222 COVID-19 vaccine. The assay was immunoSEQ multiplex PCR, and TCRdb's table has in-frame clones only and misses some. The sample yields roughly 71,000 clones, 85% seen once. Sequencing was performed on peripheral blood, taken on day 0 of AZD1222 vaccination. These receptors were obtained from an adult in good health.

This sequence joins TRBV29-1 and TRBJ2-5, with D perhaps TRBD1 (6 bases). The V end was cut by 5 bases, the J end by 7 bases, with 17 bases between. Germline-derived CDR1 and CDR2 are SQVTM and ANQGSEA. This CDR3 comprises 13 residues. DNA of the CDR3: TGCAGCGTTTTGGGTGTAGGACAGCGGACCCAGTACTTC. Its protein is CSVLGVGQRTQYF.

The chain combines TRBV5-1 with TRBJ2-5, with D uncertain. Germline assignment: CDR1 SGHRS and CDR2 YFSETQ. The CDR3 contains 14 residues. V was trimmed by 5 bases and J by 0 bases, leaving 11 bases between them. The CDR3 spells CASSVGPYQETQYF. The CDR3 DNA sequence: TGCGCCAGCAGTGTAGGTCCTTACCAAGAGACCCAGTACTTC.

V is TRBV3-1 (or the pseudogene TRBV3-2) and J is TRBJ1-3; D remains unclear. Germline V CDR1 and CDR2: LGHDT, YNNKEL (reference sequence). V was trimmed by 11 bases and J by 4 bases, leaving 15 bases between them. The CDR3 consists of 13 residues. The CDR3 DNA is TGTGCCGCTTACACTCGGTTAGGAAACACCATATATTTT. Protein product: CAAYTRLGNTIYF.

The chain recombines TRBV3-1 (or the pseudogene TRBV3-2) with TRBJ1-3; TRBD1 is a possible D gene (6 bases). Germline-derived CDR1 and CDR2 are LGHDT and YNNKEL (reference sequence). The CDR3 covers 16 residues. The V end was cut by 3 bases, the J end by 5 bases, with 17 bases between. The CDR3 protein is CASSHTPGDTRNTIYF. In DNA, the CDR3 is TGTGCCAGCAGCCACACACCAGGGGACACAAGAAACACCATATATTTT.

This clone came up once. V is TRBV5-4 and J is TRBJ2-7; D might be TRBD2 (6 bases). In germline, CDR1 is SGHNT, CDR2 YYREEE (reference sequence). V was shortened by 0 bases and J by 0 bases, with 10 bases between the two germline ends. This CDR3 contains 15 residues. CDR3 sequence (DNA): TGTGCCAGCAGCTTGGTTGGTAGCGGCTCCTACGAGCAGTACTTC. It is translated as CASSLVGSGSYEQYF. Looking up the rest from reference TRBV5-4 and TRBJ2-7 gives the full variable domain: ETGVTQSPTHLIKTRGQQVTLRCSSQSGHNTVSWYQQALGQGPQFIFQYYREEENGRGNFPPRFSGLQFPNYSSELNVNALELDDSALYLCASSLVGSGSYEQYFGPGTRLTVT.

The gene calls are TRBV28 and TRBJ2-1, with 8 positions matching TRBD2. The V and J ends lost 3 bases and 9 bases, in that order; junction bases with no gene match: 13. Germline V CDR1 and CDR2: MDHEN, SYDVKM. The CDR3 sequence is 16 residues long. The CDR3 reads CASSFFLGLDIIEQFF. The CDR3 DNA reads as TGTGCCAGCAGTTTCTTTTTGGGACTAGACATAATTGAGCAGTTCTTC.

The rearrangement links TRBV10-3 to TRBJ1-2, with 10 bases fitting TRBD1. V shed 6 bases and J 6 bases; nucleotides not matched to a gene: 4. The CDR3 loop spans 13 amino acids. Germline CDR1 and CDR2: ENHRY and SYGVKD. CDR3 sequence (DNA): TGTGCCATCAGGGACAGGGGGGAGCATGGCTACACCTTC. Amino acids: CAIRDRGEHGYTF.

The rearrangement joins TRBV19 to TRBJ1-4; the D gene is possibly TRBD1 (6 bases). V lost 5 bases and J lost 7, with 14 bases in between. Looked up from germline, CDR1 is LNHDA and CDR2 is SQIVND (reference sequence). The CDR3 spans 14 residues. The CDR3 loop is CASSPQGPGEKLFF. CDR3 in DNA: TGTGCCAGTAGTCCCCAGGGGCCGGGTGAAAAACTGTTTTTT. The complete variable domain, with remaining parts taken from reference TRBV19 and TRBJ1-4, reads DGGITQSPKYLFRKEGQNVTLSCEQNLNHDAMYWYRQDPGQGLRLIYYSQIVNDFQKGDIAEGYSVSREKKESFPLTVTSAQKNPTAFYLCASSPQGPGEKLFFGSGTQLSVL.

The gene calls are TRBV10-3 and TRBJ2-7; D remains ambiguous. Trimming took 3 bases from V and 1 from J, leaving 4 bases between them. Germline V gene sequence: CDR1 ENHRY, CDR2 SYGVKD. The CDR3 covers 12 residues. CDR3 in DNA: TGTGCCATCAGTGAATGGTCCTACGAGCAGTACTTC. Translated, it gives CAISEWSYEQYF.

This chain joins TRBV15 and TRBJ2-1, with D hard to call. The ends were cut back, 6 bases at V and 5 bases at J, with 5 bases in the middle. Per germline, CDR1 LNHNV and CDR2 YYDKDF (reference sequence). This CDR3 is 11 amino acids long. CDR3 sequence: CATRRNNEQFF. The CDR3 bases are TGTGCCACCAGGAGGAACAATGAGCAGTTCTTC.

The CDR3 reads CASSTSGGLGNEQFF. Here the CDR3 DNA reads TGTGCCAGCAGTACTAGTGGGGGACTAGGGAATGAGCAGTTCTTC. The chain is built from TRBV6-5 and TRBJ2-1, with 8 bases aligning to TRBD2. The V and J ends lost 5 bases and 7 bases, in that order; junction bases with no gene match: 10. Germline V gives CDR1 MNHEY, CDR2 SVGAGI. The CDR3 is 15 amino acids.

The rearrangement links TRBV6-6 to TRBJ2-2; no clear D gene. The CDR3 runs to 13 residues. CDR1 is MNHNY, CDR2 SVGAGI, per germline (reference sequence). Trimming pared 0 bases from V and 6 bases from J, leaving 5 bases between. The CDR3 bases are TGTGCCAGCAGTTACTCCCTAGCCGGGGAGCTGTTTTTT. As protein: CASSYSLAGELFF.

This chain links TRBV19 with TRBJ2-3; 11 nucleotides match TRBD2. V gave up 4 bases and J gave up 1 base; unmatched junction bases: 1. Germline-derived CDR1 and CDR2 are LNHDA and SQIVND (reference sequence). This CDR3 region has 15 residues. The CDR3 DNA reads as TGTGCCAGTAGTACTAGCGGGGGGCGCACAGATACGCAGTATTTT. The encoded protein is CASSTSGGRTDTQYF. The full variable domain, in which reference TRBV19 and TRBJ2-3 provide the parts outside the CDR3, is DGGITQSPKYLFRKEGQNVTLSCEQNLNHDAMYWYRQDPGQGLRLIYYSQIVNDFQKGDIAEGYSVSREKKESFPLTVTSAQKNPTAFYLCASSTSGGRTDTQYFGPGTRLTVL.

The chain couples TRBV18 to TRBJ2-1, with D perhaps TRBD2 (5 bases). This CDR3 has 14 amino acids. V was pared by 0 bases and J by 13 bases, with 16 bases between. Germline values: CDR1 KGHSH, CDR2 LQKENI. The CDR3 DNA reads TGTGCCAGCTCACCACCCCCCTTACAGAGACTACAGTTCTTC. Translation gives CASSPPPLQRLQFF. Full variable domain (remainder filled in from reference TRBV18 and TRBJ2-1): NAGVMQNPRHLVRRRGQEARLRCSPMKGHSHVYWYRQLPEEGLKFMVYLQKENIIDESGMPKERFSAEFPKEGPSILRIQQVVRGDSAAYFCASSPPPLQRLQFFGPGTRLTVL.

Here the CDR3 DNA reads TGTGCCAGCAGCTTAGATTTCGAAAGGGAGCAGTTCTTC. The encoded protein is CASSLDFEREQFF. This chain links TRBV11-3 with TRBJ2-1; D remains ambiguous. Per germline, CDR1 SGHNT and CDR2 YENEEA. The V and J ends lost 0 bases and 10 bases respectively, with 10 bases between them. This CDR3 has 13 amino acids.

This chain connects TRBV21-1 to TRBJ1-2; the table's D call, TRBD1, was not checked against the DNA. TRBV21-1 is noted as a pseudogene. The CDR3 length is 16 residues. Here the CDR3 DNA reads TGTGCCAGCAGCAAAAGTGCCGGGACAGCAAACTATGGCTACACCTTC. Its translation is CASSKSAGTANYGYTF.

The rearrangement links TRBV6-5 to TRBJ1-3, with D maybe TRBD1 (5 bases). This CDR3 comprises 15 residues. In germline, CDR1 is MNHEY, CDR2 SVGAGI. V lost 7 bases and J lost 2, with 15 bases in between. In nucleotides, the CDR3 is TGTGCCAGCACCCCGCCCGGACAAACTGGAAACACCATATATTTT. Its translation is CASTPPGQTGNTIYF.

The gene calls are TRBV30 and TRBJ2-2; no reliable D call. Germline loops: CDR1 GTSNPN, CDR2 SVGIG (reference sequence). The CDR3 is 13 amino acids. With 5 bases removed from V and 6 bases from J, the gap between germline ends came to 13 bases. The CDR3 protein is CAWAPDMPGELFF. The CDR3 nucleotides read TGTGCCTGGGCTCCAGACATGCCCGGGGAGCTGTTTTTT.

The gene calls are TRBV25-1 and TRBJ1-3; D remains ambiguous. The ends were cut back, 8 bases at V and 4 bases at J, with 6 bases in the middle. CDR3 length: 11 amino acids. In germline, CDR1 is MGHDK, CDR2 SYGVNS. CDR3 DNA sequence: TGTGCCAGCGGATTGGGAAACACCATATATTTT. Translated: CASGLGNTIYF.

This clone was seen a few times. The V gene is TRBV6-5, the J gene TRBJ2-7; 7 nucleotides align to TRBD1. Germline V gene data show CDR1 as MNHEY and CDR2 as SVGAGI. With V trimmed by 6 bases and J by 4 bases, 6 bases remained unmatched. This CDR3 comprises 13 residues. CDR3 DNA sequence: TGTGCCAGCAGGCCCCAGGGGGTGTACGAGCAGTACTTC. Amino acids: CASRPQGVYEQYF.

The chain combines TRBV7-9 with TRBJ1-2, with D possibly TRBD1 on 6 matching bases. This CDR3 contains 16 residues. Germline V gives CDR1 SEHNR, CDR2 FQNEAQ (reference sequence). V lost 5 bases and J 8 bases, leaving 24 bases between the germline ends. CDR3 in amino acids: CASSRTGGGREGGYTF. In nucleotides, the CDR3 is TGTGCCAGCAGCCGAACCGGTGGGGGGCGCGAAGGCGGCTACACCTTC.

The rearrangement uses TRBV19 and TRBJ1-5; a possible D gene is TRBD1 (5 bases). This CDR3 comprises 18 residues. Trimming stripped 1 base from V and 2 bases from J, with 18 bases between. Looked up from germline, CDR1 is LNHDA and CDR2 is SQIVND (reference sequence). The CDR3, as DNA: TGTGCCAGTAGTATAGCCCCCCTTCAGGGTAAGGGCAATCAGCCCCAGCATTTT. Translated: CASSIAPLQGKGNQPQHF.